This TCR beta chain derives from a study of CD8+ T cells in alopecia areata. cDNA serving as the sequencing template came from extracted, reverse transcribed RNA. Libraries were prepared by immunoSEQ multiplex PCR; TCRdb keeps only in-frame clonotypes and omits some of them. The sample gives 98,000 or so clones, 55% to 60% of which show up once; roughly a quarter is in the top ten. The CDR3 spans 15 residues. Germline V gene data show CDR1 as LNHNV and CDR2 as YYDKDF (reference sequence). The trim removed 2 bases at V and 1 base at J, leaving 4 bases unmatched. Sequenced material: NKG2D-low CD8+ T cells sorted from blood. The V call is TRBV15, the J call TRBJ2-5; the match to TRBD2 covers 7 bases. This receptor was obtained from a human donor with alopecia areata. As DNA, the CDR3 is TGTGCCACCAGCAGAACCCTAGCGGCCCAAGAGACCCAGTACTTC. It yields the protein CATSRTLAAQETQYF.